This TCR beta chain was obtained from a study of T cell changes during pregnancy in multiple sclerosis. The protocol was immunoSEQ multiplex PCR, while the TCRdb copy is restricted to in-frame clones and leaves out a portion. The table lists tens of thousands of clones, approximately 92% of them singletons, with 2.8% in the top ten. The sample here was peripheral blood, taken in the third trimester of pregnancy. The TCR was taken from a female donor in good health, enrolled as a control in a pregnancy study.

The DNA of the CDR3 is TGTGCCGACCTTTCGGGACTAGCCTACAATGAGCAGTTCTTC. This translates into CADLSGLAYNEQFF. The chain links TRBV2 to TRBJ2-1; 8 nucleotides agree with TRBD2. Germline V lookup: CDR1 SNHLY, CDR2 FYNNEI. This CDR3 spans 14 amino acids. The V and J ends lost 11 bases and 2 bases, in that order; junction bases with no gene match: 8.